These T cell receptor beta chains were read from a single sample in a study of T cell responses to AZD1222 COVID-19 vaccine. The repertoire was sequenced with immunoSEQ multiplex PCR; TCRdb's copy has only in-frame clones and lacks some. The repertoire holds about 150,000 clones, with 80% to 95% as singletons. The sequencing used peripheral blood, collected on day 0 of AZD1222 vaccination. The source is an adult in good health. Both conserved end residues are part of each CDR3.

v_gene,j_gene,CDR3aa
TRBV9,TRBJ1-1,CASSVESLTEAFF
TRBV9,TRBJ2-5,CASSPEAGGAETQYF
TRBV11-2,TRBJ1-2,CASSLGPGTHSLPF
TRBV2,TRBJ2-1,CASSDPRYNEQFF
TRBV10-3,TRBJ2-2,CATGTSGSTGELFF
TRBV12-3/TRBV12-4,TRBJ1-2,CASSLTAYGYTF
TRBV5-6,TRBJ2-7,CASSSTGENYEQYF
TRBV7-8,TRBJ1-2,CASRSTGTGNYGYTF
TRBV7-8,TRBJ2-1,CASLTGVVNEQFF
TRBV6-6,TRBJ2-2,CASSYSQFSAGELFF
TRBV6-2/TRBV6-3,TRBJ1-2,CASSLRRTIYGYTF
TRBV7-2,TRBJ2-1,CASSLVTLLRTSLYNEQFF
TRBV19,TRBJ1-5,CASTAVVAQPQHF
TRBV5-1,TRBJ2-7,CASSSGDTTYEQYF
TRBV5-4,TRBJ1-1,CASSLPGGIAEAFF
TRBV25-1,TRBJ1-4,CASSHYRGTRHEKLFF
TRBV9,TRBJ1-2,CASSPGDRHYGYTF
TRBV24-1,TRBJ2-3,CATSDFKEYTDTQYF
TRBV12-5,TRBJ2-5,CASGPPGRVAETQYF
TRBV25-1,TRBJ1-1,CASSEVGGYEAFF
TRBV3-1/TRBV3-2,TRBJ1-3,CASSDAGNTIYF
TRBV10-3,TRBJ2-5,CAISSQRGQETQYF
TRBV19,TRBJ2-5,CASSTRVVETQYF
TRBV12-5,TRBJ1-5,CASGLVGASNQPQHF
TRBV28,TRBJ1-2,CASSLLGALDYTF
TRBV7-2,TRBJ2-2,CASSLAGGPTGELFF
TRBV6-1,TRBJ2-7,CASSLTGSYEQYF
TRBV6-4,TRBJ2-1,CASSVGEEGKQFF
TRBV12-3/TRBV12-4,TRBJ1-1,CASRGGMNTEAFF
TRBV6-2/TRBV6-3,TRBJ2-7,CASSLYLYEQYF
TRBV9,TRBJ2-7,CASSVGIGLDYEQYF
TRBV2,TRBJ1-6,CASSEKGPYNNSPLHF
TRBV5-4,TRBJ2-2,CASSAPGGKGSLAGELFF
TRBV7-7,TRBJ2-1,CASSLEAGVDNEQFF
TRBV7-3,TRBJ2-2,CASSFARSQGAGTGELFF
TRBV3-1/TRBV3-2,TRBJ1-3,CASSQRAGPGANTIYF
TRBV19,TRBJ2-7,CASSTASRTYEQYF
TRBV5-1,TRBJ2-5,CASSPDRQGGTQYF
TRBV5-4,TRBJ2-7,CASSLVSGNEQYF
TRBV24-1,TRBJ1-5,CATSDLGQPQHF
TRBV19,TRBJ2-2,CASRTPLGTGGVIAGELFF
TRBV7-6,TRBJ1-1,CASSLSPDPTVAAEAFF
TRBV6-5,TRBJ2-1,CASRGQGMVTEQFF
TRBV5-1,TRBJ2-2,CASGGTNTGELFF
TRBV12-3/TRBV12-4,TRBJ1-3,CASSWEGRNTIYF
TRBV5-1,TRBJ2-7,CASSLWGGYEQYF
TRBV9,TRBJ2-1,CASSVGGRSYNEQFF